The clone carrying this TCR beta chain showed up just a few times. This sample is drawn from a study of blood T cell repertoires in COVID-19. Study information: Nucleic acid was either cDNA or gDNA, and it came from T cells, B-cell-depleted T cells, or PBMCs.

The participants were between about 18 and 90 years old and came from some 23 US areas. The repertoire was sequenced with immunoSEQ multiplex PCR; TCRdb's copy has only in-frame clones and lacks some. The data contain 200,000 to 250,000 clones, roughly 80% of them seen just once; the ten biggest clones take up approximately 1.4%. Germline loops: CDR1 KGHDR, CDR2 SFDVKD. Between the trimmed V and J ends, which lost 6 bases and 6 bases, there was a span of 16 bases. CDR3 size: 14 residues. Sequencing was performed on PBMCs or T cells enriched from blood (not recorded which). This clonotype was sampled from a woman in her forties with acute COVID-19. The gene calls are TRBV24-1 and TRBJ1-2; D may be TRBD1 (6 bases). CDR3 residues: CATSSDTGYDGYTF. DNA for the CDR3: TGTGCCACCAGTTCCGACACAGGGTACGATGGCTACACCTTC.